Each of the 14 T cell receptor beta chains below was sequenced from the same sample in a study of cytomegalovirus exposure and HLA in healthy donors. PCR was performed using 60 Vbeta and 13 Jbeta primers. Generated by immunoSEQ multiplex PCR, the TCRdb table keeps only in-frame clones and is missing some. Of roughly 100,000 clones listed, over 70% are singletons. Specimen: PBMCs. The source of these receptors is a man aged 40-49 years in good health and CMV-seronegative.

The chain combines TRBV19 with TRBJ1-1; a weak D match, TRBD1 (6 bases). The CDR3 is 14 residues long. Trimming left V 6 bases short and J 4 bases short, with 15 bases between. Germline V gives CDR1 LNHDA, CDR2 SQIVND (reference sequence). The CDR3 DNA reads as TGTGCCAGTAGGGGGGGGGCGGGCAGCACTGAAGCTTTCTTT. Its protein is CASRGGAGSTEAFF.

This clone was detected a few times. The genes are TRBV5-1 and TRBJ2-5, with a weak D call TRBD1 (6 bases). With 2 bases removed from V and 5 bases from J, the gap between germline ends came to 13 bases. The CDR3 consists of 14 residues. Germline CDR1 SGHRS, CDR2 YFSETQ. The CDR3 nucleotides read TGCGCCAGCAGCTTAACAGGGTCCGGCGAGACCCAGTACTTC. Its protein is CASSLTGSGETQYF.

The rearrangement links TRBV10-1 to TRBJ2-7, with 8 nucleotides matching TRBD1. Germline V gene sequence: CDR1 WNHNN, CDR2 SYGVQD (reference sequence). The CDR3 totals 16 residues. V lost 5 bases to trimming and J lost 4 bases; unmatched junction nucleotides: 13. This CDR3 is CASSSGNDRGRYEQYF. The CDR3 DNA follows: TGCGCCAGCAGTAGCGGAAATGACAGGGGTCGGTACGAGCAGTACTTC.

The CDR3 nucleotides read TGTGCCAGCAGCTTAGTTACATCAGGGGTTGGAACTGAAGCTTTCTTT. The encoded protein is CASSLVTSGVGTEAFF. The chain links TRBV7-6 to TRBJ1-1; perhaps TRBD1 as D (6 bases). Germline CDR1 reads SGHVS; CDR2 reads FNYEAQ. The CDR3 sequence is 16 residues long. V shed 1 base and J shed 5 bases, with 17 bases lying between them.

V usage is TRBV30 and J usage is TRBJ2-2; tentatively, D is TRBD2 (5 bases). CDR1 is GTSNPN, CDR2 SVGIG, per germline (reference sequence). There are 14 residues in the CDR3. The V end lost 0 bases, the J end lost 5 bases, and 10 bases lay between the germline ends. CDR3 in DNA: TGTGCCTGGAGTGTTGCTAGCTCGACCGGGGAGCTGTTTTTT. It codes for CAWSVASSTGELFF.

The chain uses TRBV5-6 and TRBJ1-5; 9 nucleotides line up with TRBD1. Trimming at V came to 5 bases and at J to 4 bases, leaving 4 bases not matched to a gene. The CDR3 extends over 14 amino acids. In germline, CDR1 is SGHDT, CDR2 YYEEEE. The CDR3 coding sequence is TGTGCCAGCAGACTACAGGGGGCGAATCAGCCCCAGCATTTT. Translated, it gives CASRLQGANQPQHF.

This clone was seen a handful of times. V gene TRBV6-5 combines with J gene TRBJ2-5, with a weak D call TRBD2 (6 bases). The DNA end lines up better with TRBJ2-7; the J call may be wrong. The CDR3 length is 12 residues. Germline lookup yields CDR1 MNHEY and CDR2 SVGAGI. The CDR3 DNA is TGTGCCAGCAGTTACCGGGGGAACGAGCAGTACTTC. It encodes CASSYRGNEQYF.

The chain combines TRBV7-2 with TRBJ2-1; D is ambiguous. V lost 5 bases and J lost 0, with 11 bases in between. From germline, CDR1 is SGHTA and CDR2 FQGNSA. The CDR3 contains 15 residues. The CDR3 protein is CASSQILLSYNEQFF. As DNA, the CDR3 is TGTGCCAGCAGCCAAATTCTACTCTCCTACAATGAGCAGTTCTTC. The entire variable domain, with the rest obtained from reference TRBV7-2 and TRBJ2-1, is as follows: GAGVSQSPSNKVTEKGKDVELRCDPISGHTALYWYRQSLGQGLEFLIYFQGNSAPDKSGLPSDRFSAERTGGSVSTLTIQRTQQEDSAVYLCASSQILLSYNEQFFGPGTRLTVL.

CDR3 in amino acids: CASSPTFSRDQYNYGYTF. The CDR3 DNA follows: TGCGCCAGCAGCCCGACCTTTTCGAGGGATCAGTATAACTATGGCTACACCTTC. The chain joins TRBV4-1 to TRBJ1-2, with no clear D. CDR3 size: 18 residues. CDR1 and CDR2 from the germline V gene are MGHRA and YSYEKL. The V end lost 4 bases, the J end lost 1 base, and 22 bases lay between the germline ends.

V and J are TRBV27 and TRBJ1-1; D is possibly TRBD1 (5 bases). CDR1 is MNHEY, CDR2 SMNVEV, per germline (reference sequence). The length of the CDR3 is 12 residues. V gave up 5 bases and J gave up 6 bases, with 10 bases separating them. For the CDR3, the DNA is TGTGCCAGCAGTCAGGGAAGGGCTGAAGCTTTCTTT. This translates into CASSQGRAEAFF.

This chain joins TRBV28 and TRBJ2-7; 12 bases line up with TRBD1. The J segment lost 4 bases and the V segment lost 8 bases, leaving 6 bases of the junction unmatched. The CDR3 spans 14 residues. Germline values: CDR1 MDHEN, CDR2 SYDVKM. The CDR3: CASERDRGLYEQYF. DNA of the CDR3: TGTGCCAGCGAACGGGACAGGGGGCTGTACGAGCAGTACTTC.

DNA for the CDR3: TGTGCCAGCAGTGAAGCGCACTTCAACCTACGGGGACAGGGCTACGAGCAGTACTTC. As protein: CASSEAHFNLRGQGYEQYF. This chain uses TRBV2 with TRBJ2-7; TRBD1 agrees at 9 bases. The length of the CDR3 is 19 residues. With V trimmed by 0 bases and J by 3 bases, 15 bases remained unmatched. Germline values: CDR1 SNHLY, CDR2 FYNNEI.

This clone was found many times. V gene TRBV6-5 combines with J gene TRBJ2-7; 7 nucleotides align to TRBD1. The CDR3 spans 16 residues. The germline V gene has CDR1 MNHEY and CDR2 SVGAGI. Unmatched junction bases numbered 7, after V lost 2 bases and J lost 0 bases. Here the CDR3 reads CASSYHGTASSYEQYF. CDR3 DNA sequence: TGTGCCAGCAGTTACCACGGGACAGCGAGCTCCTACGAGCAGTACTTC.

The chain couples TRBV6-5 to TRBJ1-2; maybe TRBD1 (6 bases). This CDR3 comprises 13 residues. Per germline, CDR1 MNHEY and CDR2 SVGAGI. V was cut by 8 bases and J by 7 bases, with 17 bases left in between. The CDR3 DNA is TGTGCCAGCGGGGGACACCGTGCAACTGGCTACACCTTC. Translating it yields CASGGHRATGYTF.